Below, 27 T cell receptor beta chains from the same sample are listed, as sequenced in a study of blood T cell repertoires in COVID-19. Repertoires were generated with immunoSEQ multiplex PCR, while TCRdb's copy carries only in-frame clones and drops some. The profile covers 130,000 or so clones, with about 88% appearing a single time and 2.5% to 3% taken by the ten largest. The sample was peripheral blood. These TCRs come from a human donor with COVID-19, enrolled during active disease. The donor label of this sample is uncertain.

The chain couples TRBV30 to TRBJ1-2; a possible D gene is TRBD1 (5 bases). There are 14 residues in the CDR3. Germline V CDR1 and CDR2: GTSNPN, SVGIG (reference sequence). V lost 4 bases and J lost 1, with 13 bases in between. CDR3 sequence: CAWTRTPNNYGYTF. CDR3 sequence (DNA): TGTGCCTGGACGCGGACACCGAATAACTATGGCTACACCTTC. Looking up the rest from reference TRBV30 and TRBJ1-2 gives the full variable domain: SQTIHQWPATLVQPVGSPLSLECTVEGTSNPNLYWYRQAAGRGLQLLFYSVGIGQISSEVPQNLSASRPQDRQFILSSKKLLLSDSGFYLCAWTRTPNNYGYTFGSGTRLTVV.

The chain links TRBV6-2 or TRBV6-3 to TRBJ1-3; no firm D call. Trimming took 0 bases from V and 0 from J, leaving 12 bases between them. This CDR3 is built from 17 residues. The germline V gene has CDR1 MNHEY and CDR2 SVGEGT. CDR3 nucleotide sequence: TGTGCCAGCAGTTACTCAAGAAAGCGCTTCTCTGGAAACACCATATATTTT. Amino acids: CASSYSRKRFSGNTIYF.

The J gene is TRBJ1-2, the V gene TRBV6-5; D gene unclear. Germline CDR1 is MNHEY and CDR2 is SVGAGI. The CDR3 has 13 residues. Trimming cost V 2 bases and J 6 bases, with 10 bases left between them. The CDR3 region has the DNA TGTGCCAGCAGTTACAGGGAGGGAAATGGCTACACCTTC. Translating it yields CASSYREGNGYTF.

CDR3 in amino acids: CASSESQASYGYTF. The CDR3 bases are TGTGCCAGCAGTGAATCCCAGGCCAGCTATGGCTACACCTTC. This chain uses TRBV2 with TRBJ1-2, with no clear D. The CDR3 extends over 14 amino acids. Germline CDR1 is SNHLY and CDR2 is FYNNEI. V lost 2 bases to trimming and J lost 4 bases, with 11 bases between them.

This chain connects TRBV6-1 to TRBJ1-3; D remains unclear. Trimming left V 2 bases short and J 3 bases short, with 11 bases between. The germline CDR1 and CDR2 sequences are MNHNS and SASEGT. The CDR3 is 15 amino acids. CDR3 in amino acids: CASSESGKGGNTIYF. CDR3 DNA: TGTGCCAGCAGTGAATCCGGGAAGGGTGGAAACACCATATATTTT.

The genes are TRBV24-1 and TRBJ2-1, with 9 bases that match TRBD2. Trimming took 4 bases from V and 5 from J; bases not matched to a gene: 5. Germline-derived CDR1 and CDR2 are KGHDR and SFDVKD. The CDR3 is made up of 15 amino acids. This CDR3 reads CATSDPTSGDNEQFF. In DNA form, the CDR3 reads TGTGCCACCAGTGACCCGACTAGCGGAGACAATGAGCAGTTCTTC.

The J gene is TRBJ2-2, the V gene TRBV6-5, with a tentative D call TRBD2 (5 bases). V dropped 0 bases and J dropped 6 bases, with 11 bases sitting between them. CDR1 MNHEY and CDR2 SVGAGI come from the germline V gene. The CDR3 covers 15 residues. In DNA, the CDR3 is TGTGCCAGCAGTTACTCGATAGGAGCGGCCGGGGAGCTGTTTTTT. It translates to CASSYSIGAAGELFF.

Only a few counts were recorded for this clone. The chain couples TRBV9 to TRBJ1-1; TRBD1 matches 7 bases. V was clipped by 3 bases and J by 4 bases; unmatched bases: 0. The length of the CDR3 is 12 residues. Germline V gene sequence: CDR1 SGDLS, CDR2 YYNGEE. CDR3 sequence reads: CASSGQGTEAFF. CDR3 DNA: TGTGCCAGCAGCGGACAGGGCACTGAAGCTTTCTTT.

The chain uses TRBV19 and TRBJ2-7, with 8 bases identical to TRBD1. The ends lost 4 bases at V and 3 bases at J; junction bases unmatched: 11. The CDR3 runs 16 residues. CDR1 and CDR2 (germline): LNHDA, SQIVND (reference sequence). CDR3 in amino acids: CASSRSDDRGYYEQYF. The DNA of the CDR3 is TGTGCCAGTAGTAGGTCAGACGACAGGGGATACTACGAGCAGTACTTC. Full variable domain (rest looked up from reference TRBV19 and TRBJ2-7): DGGITQSPKYLFRKEGQNVTLSCEQNLNHDAMYWYRQDPGQGLRLIYYSQIVNDFQKGDIAEGYSVSREKKESFPLTVTSAQKNPTAFYLCASSRSDDRGYYEQYFGPGTRLTVT.

The chain links TRBV28 to TRBJ1-5; 8 bases agree with TRBD1. In germline, CDR1 is MDHEN, CDR2 SYDVKM. The CDR3 runs 14 residues. V was pared by 2 bases and J by 5 bases, with 2 bases of the junction left unmatched. The CDR3 is CASSLAGGDQPQHF. CDR3 in DNA: TGTGCCAGCAGTTTAGCAGGGGGCGATCAGCCCCAGCATTTT.

This chain uses TRBV29-1 with TRBJ2-7, with a possible D match to TRBD2 (6 bases). From germline, CDR1 is SQVTM and CDR2 ANQGSEA. The CDR3 runs 13 residues. Trimming took 5 bases from V and 3 from J, leaving 14 bases between them. The CDR3 bases are TGCAGCGTTTCAAGGGTCGGGAGCTACGAGCAGTACTTC. Translating gives CSVSRVGSYEQYF.

V and J are TRBV7-6 and TRBJ2-2; 10 positions agree with TRBD2. Trimming took 1 base from V and 3 from J; bases not matched to a gene: 14. Germline V gene lookup returns CDR1 SGHVS and CDR2 FNYEAQ. The CDR3 spans 20 residues. The CDR3: CASSLGLASGTSVYTGELFF. CDR3 nucleotide sequence: TGTGCCAGCAGCTTAGGCCTGGCTTCGGGGACTAGCGTTTACACCGGGGAGCTGTTTTTT.

The chain is built from TRBV3-1 (or the pseudogene TRBV3-2) and TRBJ2-7; D is uncertain. The V gene's germline CDR1 is LGHDT and CDR2 YNNKEL (reference sequence). There are 14 residues in the CDR3. V lost 1 base and J lost 0, with 7 bases in between. The CDR3 DNA follows: TGTGCCAGCAGCCAAGGGCTAGTCTCCTACGAGCAGTACTTC. Translation gives CASSQGLVSYEQYF.

This sequence joins TRBV7-6 and TRBJ2-2; 9 nucleotides match TRBD2. V dropped 6 bases and J dropped 6; count of bases not matched to a gene: 5. The CDR3 spans 14 residues. Germline V gene sequence: CDR1 SGHVS, CDR2 FNYEAQ. The CDR3 here is CASRPTSGPGELFF. In DNA form, the CDR3 reads TGTGCCAGCAGACCTACTAGCGGGCCCGGGGAGCTGTTTTTT.

The genes are TRBV19 and TRBJ1-3; D unresolved. Trimming removed 3 bases at V and 0 bases at J, with 12 bases between. CDR3 length equals 16 residues. The germline CDR1 and CDR2 sequences are LNHDA and SQIVND (reference sequence). The CDR3 loop reads CASSMQRSFSGNTIYF. The CDR3 DNA reads TGTGCCAGTAGTATGCAGCGGAGCTTCTCTGGAAACACCATATATTTT.

CDR3 DNA sequence: TGTGCCAGCAGCCCCCGCGGACAGGGCAATAACGGGGAGCTGTTTTTT. Translated: CASSPRGQGNNGELFF. V is TRBV7-2 and J is TRBJ2-2; TRBD1 aligns across 8 bases. The germline gives CDR1 SGHTA, CDR2 FQGNSA. V gave up 5 bases and J gave up 7 bases; unmatched junction bases: 12. The CDR3 loop spans 16 amino acids. Full variable domain (remainder filled in from reference TRBV7-2 and TRBJ2-2): GAGVSQSPSNKVTEKGKDVELRCDPISGHTALYWYRQSLGQGLEFLIYFQGNSAPDKSGLPSDRFSAERTGGSVSTLTIQRTQQEDSAVYLCASSPRGQGNNGELFFGEGSRLTVL.

This chain connects TRBV11-2 to TRBJ2-3, with TRBD1 matching 9 bases. The V segment lost 5 bases and the J segment 3 bases; nucleotides outside the gene matches: 3. The CDR3 covers 14 residues. Germline V gene lookup returns CDR1 SGHAT and CDR2 FQNNGV. CDR3 nucleotides: TGTGCCAGCAGCCCGGACAGGGGTACAGATACGCAGTATTTT. Protein product: CASSPDRGTDTQYF.

CDR3 DNA sequence: TGTGCCAGCAGTTACCCGATAGCGGGGGGCTACGAGCAGTACTTC. It yields the protein CASSYPIAGGYEQYF. The chain carries TRBV6-2 or TRBV6-3 and TRBJ2-7, with 10 positions matching TRBD2. The germline V gene has CDR1 MNHEY and CDR2 SVGEGT. V gave up 2 bases and J gave up 3 bases; unmatched junction bases: 4. The CDR3 extends over 15 amino acids.

The chain has TRBV5-1 and TRBJ1-6, with D tentatively TRBD1 (6 bases). The CDR3 runs to 19 residues. V dropped 4 bases and J dropped 3 bases, with 23 bases sitting between them. Germline V gene data show CDR1 as SGHRS and CDR2 as YFSETQ. In DNA form, the CDR3 reads TGCGCCAGCAGCAGCAAATCCTACAGGGAGGGACGCTATAATTCACCCCTCCACTTT. It is translated as CASSSKSYREGRYNSPLHF. Based on the CDR3 plus reference TRBV5-1 and TRBJ1-6, the full variable domain is KAGVTQTPRYLIKTRGQQVTLSCSPISGHRSVSWYQQTPGQGLQFLFEYFSETQRNKGNFPGRFSGRQFSNSRSEMNVSTLELGDSALYLCASSSKSYREGRYNSPLHFGNGTRLTVT.

The V gene is TRBV5-1, the J gene TRBJ2-7; 8 nucleotides line up with TRBD1. Losses at the gene ends were 3 bases for V and 5 bases for J; bases not matched to a gene: 4. The CDR3 has 13 amino acids. Germline lookup yields CDR1 SGHRS and CDR2 YFSETQ. The CDR3 bases are TGCGCCAGCAGCTCCCGACAGGGGAACGAGCAGTACTTC. Its translation: CASSSRQGNEQYF.

V and J are TRBV5-1 and TRBJ2-2; 7 positions match TRBD1. This CDR3 region has 16 residues. In germline, CDR1 is SGHRS, CDR2 YFSETQ. Unmatched junction bases numbered 9, after V lost 3 bases and J lost 4 bases. This CDR3 is CASSSLQGTGTGELFF. The CDR3 bases are TGCGCCAGCAGCTCACTACAGGGGACGGGCACCGGGGAGCTGTTTTTT.

The chain combines TRBV6-5 with TRBJ1-3; 9 bases agree with TRBD1. Germline V gives CDR1 MNHEY, CDR2 SVGAGI. The CDR3 spans 15 residues. V gave up 6 bases and J gave up 2 bases; unmatched junction bases: 5. CDR3 sequence (DNA): TGTGCCAGCAGCCCGGGACAGGGTGCTGGAAACACCATATATTTT. Its protein is CASSPGQGAGNTIYF.

The gene calls are TRBV19 and TRBJ2-1, with 7 bases aligning to TRBD1. The germline V gene encodes CDR1 LNHDA and CDR2 SQIVND (reference sequence). J lost 0 bases, V lost 4 bases, and 9 bases had no gene match. This CDR3 comprises 17 residues. The CDR3 DNA sequence: TGTGCCAGTAGTAACTGGGACAGTCCTAGCTCCTACAATGAGCAGTTCTTC. Protein product: CASSNWDSPSSYNEQFF.

The chain recombines TRBV5-1 with TRBJ2-1; 10 nucleotides agree with TRBD2. Germline V lookup: CDR1 SGHRS, CDR2 YFSETQ. The CDR3 is 15 amino acids. J lost 9 bases, V lost 0 bases, and 6 bases had no gene match. CDR3 loop: CASSLGLSSGSEQFF. In DNA form, the CDR3 reads TGCGCCAGCAGCTTGGGATTGTCTAGCGGGAGTGAGCAGTTCTTC.

The chain uses TRBV19 and TRBJ1-6, with no clear D. The V end was cut by 5 bases, the J end by 5 bases, with 4 bases between. The CDR3 runs to 12 residues. Looked up from germline, CDR1 is LNHDA and CDR2 is SQIVND (reference sequence). CDR3 region: CASSLDNSPLHF. DNA for the CDR3: TGTGCCAGTAGTCTCGATAATTCACCCCTCCACTTT.

This sequence joins TRBV11-1 and TRBJ2-7, with TRBD2 matching over 10 bases. The germline V gene encodes CDR1 SGHAT and CDR2 FQDESV (reference sequence). V dropped 5 bases and J dropped 1; count of bases not matched to a gene: 8. The CDR3 spans 16 residues. In DNA, the CDR3 is TGTGCCAGCAGCACTCCACTAGCGGGAAGGTCCTACGAGCAGTACTTC. Protein product: CASSTPLAGRSYEQYF.

The rearrangement uses TRBV7-9 and TRBJ1-2; D is ambiguous. Trimming left V 2 bases short and J 6 bases short, with 16 bases between. Germline V CDR1 and CDR2: SEHNR, FQNEAQ (reference sequence). The CDR3 has 15 residues. The CDR3 nucleotides read TGTGCCAGCAGCTTAAGGTCAGACCCCGGGGATGGCTACACCTTC. This gives the protein CASSLRSDPGDGYTF.